Listed here are 21 T cell receptor beta chains from one sample, sequenced in a study of T-cell reconstitution after alpha-beta-depleted transplantation in children. Unique molecular identifiers were incorporated when the TCRbeta library was constructed. A single record per CDR3 protein comes from TCRdb applying MiXCR to the PCR reads. Of 200,000 to 250,000 distinct CDR3 sequences listed, about a tenth were seen once; the top ten hold roughly 30%. The starting material was PBMCs, obtained before TCRalphabeta/CD19-depleted stem cell transplant. These receptors originate from a child less than two years old with acute myeloid leukemia, due to receive a stem cell transplant.

At least ten counts were recorded for this clonotype. The chain is built from TRBV20-1 and TRBJ2-5, with a possible D match to TRBD2 (6 bases). Per germline, CDR1 DFQATT and CDR2 SNEGSKA (reference sequence). The V gene lost 6 bases and the J gene lost 4 bases, with 21 bases spanning the gap. This CDR3 contains 15 residues. The CDR3 coding sequence is TGCAGTGCAGTAGGAACTATACTGGGGGGAGAGACCCAGTACTTC. Its protein product is CSAVGTILGGETQYF.

CDR3 DNA: TGTGCCAGCAGCTTAGCAGGGCAGTCCTACGAGCAGTACTTC. This encodes CASSLAGQSYEQYF. The rearrangement links TRBV11-3 to TRBJ2-7; possible D gene TRBD1, 5 bases. Trimming pared 1 base from V and 1 base from J, leaving 8 bases between. The CDR3 length is 14 residues. Germline assignment: CDR1 SGHNT and CDR2 YENEEA.

This clonotype was observed at least ten times. The chain joins TRBV20-1 to TRBJ2-1; D might be TRBD1 (8 bases). The germline V gene has CDR1 DFQATT and CDR2 SNEGSKA (reference sequence). V gave up 7 bases and J gave up 12 bases, with 25 bases separating them. The CDR3 is made up of 14 amino acids. The CDR3 DNA reads TGCAGTGTCACAGAACCCTACAGGGGGGGAAGGCAGTTCTTC. Protein sequence: CSVTEPYRGGRQFF.

CDR3 protein: CASSYPGVRDEQYF. For the CDR3, the DNA is TGTGCCAGCAGTTACCCTGGTGTGCGAGACGAGCAGTACTTC. J is TRBJ2-7 and V is TRBV6-2 or TRBV6-3, with D unresolved. V gave up 2 bases and J gave up 5 bases, with 13 bases separating them. Germline V lookup: CDR1 MNHEY, CDR2 SVGEGT. The CDR3 sequence is 14 residues long.

This clonotype has ten or more counts. V is TRBV10-1 and J is TRBJ2-1; 8 nucleotides line up with TRBD2. The CDR3 runs 15 residues. Germline lookup yields CDR1 WNHNN and CDR2 SYGVQD (reference sequence). V lost 7 bases to trimming and J lost 5 bases; unmatched junction nucleotides: 10. Here the CDR3 reads CASTQGLEHDNEQFF. The CDR3 region has the DNA TGCGCCAGCACTCAGGGACTAGAGCATGACAATGAGCAGTTCTTC.

In its sample, this clonotype was seen a few times. V usage is TRBV19 and J usage is TRBJ2-1; 10 bases are a match to TRBD2. This CDR3 spans 16 amino acids. Trimming removed 7 bases from V and 5 bases from J; junction bases left unmatched: 11. CDR1 and CDR2 (germline): LNHDA, SQIVND (reference sequence). The CDR3 nucleotides read TGTGCCAGTAACGGAGCGGGACTAGCGAGCGACAATGAGCAGTTCTTC. It yields the protein CASNGAGLASDNEQFF.

Ten or more counts support this clonotype. This chain uses TRBV7-8 with TRBJ1-5; D gene unclear. The CDR3 consists of 12 residues. V was clipped by 5 bases and J by 3 bases, with 5 bases between them. Germline values: CDR1 SGHVS, CDR2 FQNEAQ. As DNA, the CDR3 is TGTGCCAGCAGCCCCTACAATCAGCCCCAGCATTTT. This gives the protein CASSPYNQPQHF.

This clonotype was seen repeatedly, ten times or more. J is TRBJ2-1 and V is TRBV6-5; D may be TRBD2 (5 bases). Per germline, CDR1 MNHEY and CDR2 SVGAGI. Trimming left V 2 bases short and J 5 bases short, with 19 bases between. The CDR3 is 17 residues long. The CDR3 DNA reads as TGTGCCAGCAGTTACGGCGTATTTGCGAGGGCAAACAATGAGCAGTTCTTC. Its translation is CASSYGVFARANNEQFF.

This clonotype was recorded many times. The V and J genes are TRBV3-1 and TRBJ2-3; D gene unclear. CDR3 size: 15 residues. V lost 0 bases to trimming and J lost 0 bases, with 7 bases between them. Germline loops: CDR1 LGHDT, CDR2 YNNKEL (reference sequence). CDR3 coding DNA: TGTGCCAGCAGCCAAGATACTACCAGCACAGATACGCAGTATTTT. This gives the protein CASSQDTTSTDTQYF.

The chain has TRBV12-3 or TRBV12-4 and TRBJ2-7; D possibly corresponds to TRBD1 (5 bases). V was cut by 2 bases and J by 2 bases, with 13 bases left in between. CDR3 length equals 15 residues. CDR3 nucleotides: TGTGCCAGCAGTTTACACGGCCAGGGAACCTACGAGCAGTACTTC. It codes for CASSLHGQGTYEQYF.

This clonotype was seen repeatedly, ten times or more. This chain connects TRBV20-1 to TRBJ2-1; 7 positions agree with TRBD2. Germline trimming cut 3 bases from V and 4 bases from J; bases unmatched to any gene: 15. This CDR3 spans 17 amino acids. From germline, CDR1 is DFQATT and CDR2 SNEGSKA (reference sequence). The chain's CDR3 is CSARSTGGPSNYNEQFF. As DNA, the CDR3 is TGCAGTGCTAGGAGTACGGGAGGCCCTAGCAATTACAATGAGCAGTTCTTC.

At least ten counts were recorded for this clonotype. A much bigger clone sits one base away, suggesting this may be a read error. The chain is built from TRBV7-9 and TRBJ2-1, with TRBD2 matching 9 bases. The CDR3 runs to 17 residues. Trimming removed 2 bases from V and 4 bases from J; junction bases left unmatched: 9. The germline V gene has CDR1 SEHNR and CDR2 FQNEAQ (reference sequence). The CDR3 loop reads CASSLPDVTSGYNEQFF. CDR3 in DNA: TGTGCCAGCAGCTTACCCGATGTGACTAGCGGTTACAATGAGCAGTTCTTC.

This clonotype was picked up many times. J is TRBJ1-2 and V is TRBV11-2; 7 nucleotides line up with TRBD1. The CDR3 is made up of 17 amino acids. CDR1 and CDR2 (germline): SGHAT, FQNNGV. The junction had 10 bases not matched to a gene; V was cut back by 3 bases and J by 0 bases. The DNA of the CDR3 is TGTGCCAGCAGCTTCTCCCCAAAGGACAGGTCTAACTATGGCTACACCTTC. Encoded protein: CASSFSPKDRSNYGYTF.

Of note for this clonotype: A single base separates this from a much larger clone, so it may be a read error. This sequence joins TRBV18 and TRBJ1-4, with D hard to call. Germline CDR1 and CDR2: KGHSH and LQKENI. This CDR3 contains 13 residues. Trimming cost V 5 bases and J 3 bases, with 7 bases left between them. The CDR3, as DNA: TGTGCCAGCTCAGCACAAGCTAATGAAAAACTGTTTTTT. Encoded protein: CASSAQANEKLFF.

This clonotype has at least ten counts. V gene TRBV30 combines with J gene TRBJ2-1, with TRBD1 matching over 8 bases. From germline, CDR1 is GTSNPN and CDR2 SVGIG (reference sequence). V was clipped by 2 bases and J by 10 bases; unmatched bases: 4. The CDR3 loop spans 12 amino acids. The CDR3 DNA is TGTGCCTGGAGTTGGGGACAGGCCGAGCAGTTCTTC. Translating it yields CAWSWGQAEQFF.

This clonotype was detected ten times or more. J is TRBJ1-2 and V is TRBV2; the D is unclear. CDR1 is SNHLY and CDR2 is FYNNEI in the germline V gene. The CDR3 spans 14 residues. Trimming shortened V by 7 bases and J by 0 bases, and 12 bases separated the two germline ends. The CDR3 sequence: CASTRGPANYGYTF. As DNA, the CDR3 is TGTGCCAGCACCCGGGGTCCAGCTAACTATGGCTACACCTTC. The variable domain in full, completed from reference TRBV2 and TRBJ1-2, reads EPEVTQTPSHQVTQMGQEVILRCVPISNHLYFYWYRQILGQKVEFLVSFYNNEISEKSEIFDDQFSVERPDGSNFTLKIRSTKLEDSAMYFCASTRGPANYGYTFGSGTRLTVV.

This clonotype was found a few times. The V gene is TRBV18, the J gene TRBJ1-1; no clear D gene. Trimming shortened V by 3 bases and J by 2 bases, and 10 bases separated the two germline ends. CDR1 KGHSH and CDR2 LQKENI come from the germline V gene. CDR3 length equals 14 residues. In DNA, the CDR3 is TGTGCCAGCTCACCGGCGGACCTCAACACTGAAGCTTTCTTT. Amino acid sequence: CASSPADLNTEAFF.

This clonotype appeared many times. The chain employs TRBV5-1 and TRBJ1-2; TRBD1 matches 7 bases. The CDR3 sequence is 14 residues long. Per the germline V gene, CDR1 is SGHRS and CDR2 is YFSETQ. Trimming took 4 bases from V and 1 from J; bases not matched to a gene: 4. The chain's CDR3 is CASSPGGLNYGYTF. CDR3 nucleotide sequence: TGCGCCAGCAGCCCAGGGGGGCTTAACTATGGCTACACCTTC. The full variable domain, completed using reference TRBV5-1 and TRBJ1-2, is KAGVTQTPRYLIKTRGQQVTLSCSPISGHRSVSWYQQTPGQGLQFLFEYFSETQRNKGNFPGRFSGRQFSNSRSEMNVSTLELGDSALYLCASSPGGLNYGYTFGSGTRLTVV.

This clonotype was counted many times. CDR3 residues: CASSLVAGRGETQYF. The CDR3 coding sequence is TGCGCCAGCAGCTTGGTGGCAGGGCGGGGAGAGACCCAGTACTTC. This rearrangement joins TRBV5-1 to TRBJ2-5; D perhaps matches TRBD2 (6 bases). The V gene lost 0 bases and the J gene lost 4 bases, with 13 bases spanning the gap. Germline V gives CDR1 SGHRS, CDR2 YFSETQ. CDR3 length: 15 residues.

In its sample, this clonotype was seen many times. The genes are TRBV28 and TRBJ2-7; D is ambiguous. CDR3 length: 15 residues. V was clipped by 2 bases and J by 4 bases, with 15 bases between them. The germline V gene encodes CDR1 MDHEN and CDR2 SYDVKM. For the CDR3, the DNA is TGTGCCAGCAGTTTAGAGGTCTCTCTCTCGTACGAGCAGTACTTC. This sequence encodes CASSLEVSLSYEQYF.

The V and J genes are TRBV25-1 and TRBJ2-5; TRBD1 matches at 8 bases. The germline V gene encodes CDR1 MGHDK and CDR2 SYGVNS. This CDR3 has 14 amino acids. V dropped 1 base and J dropped 5; count of bases not matched to a gene: 3. In DNA, the CDR3 is TGTGCCAGCAGTGAATCAGGGGGCAGGGAGACCCAGTACTTC. It codes for CASSESGGRETQYF.